Sequencing of this T cell receptor beta chain was carried out in a study of shared clonotypes between healthy human individuals. Free of recent acute infections or vaccinations, the donors were healthy HIV-negative adults. Caucasian adults residing in Nashville, Tennessee made up all the donors. Findings and limits, study-wide: Naive CD4 clonotypes were shared across several donors at about 5%.

This clone has a single count. Its antigen is not known. Replicate PCRs for sorted subsets used approximately 190 ng DNA; this equaled about 30,000 T cell genomes. The repertoire was sequenced with immunoSEQ multiplex PCR; TCRdb's copy has only in-frame clones and lacks some. The repertoire holds 200,000 to 250,000 clones, with 65% as singletons. The CDR3 consists of 14 residues. The V and J genes are TRBV21-1 and TRBJ2-7; the table's D call, TRBD1, has no DNA check behind it. TRBV21-1 is an annotated pseudogene. This clonotype was sampled from a man younger than 45 in good health. The specimen was memory CD4+ T cells sorted from blood. Regarding subset: CD45RA-negative fraction. Here the CDR3 reads CASSPGQATYEQYF. The DNA for the CDR3 is TGTGCCAGCAGCCCGGGACAGGCGACCTACGAGCAGTACTTC.